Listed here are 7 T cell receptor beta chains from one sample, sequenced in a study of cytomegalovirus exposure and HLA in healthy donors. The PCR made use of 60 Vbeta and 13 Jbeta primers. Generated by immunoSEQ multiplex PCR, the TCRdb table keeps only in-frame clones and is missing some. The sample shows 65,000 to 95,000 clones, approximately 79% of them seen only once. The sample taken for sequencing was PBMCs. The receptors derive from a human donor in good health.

CDR3 nucleotide sequence: TGTGCCAGTACCAAATACGGACAGGGCACTGAAGCTTTCTTT. Its translation is CASTKYGQGTEAFF. This chain links TRBV19 with TRBJ1-1, with 8 bases fitting TRBD1. CDR1 and CDR2 (germline): LNHDA, SQIVND (reference sequence). J lost 4 bases, V lost 7 bases, and 8 bases had no gene match. The CDR3 loop spans 14 amino acids.

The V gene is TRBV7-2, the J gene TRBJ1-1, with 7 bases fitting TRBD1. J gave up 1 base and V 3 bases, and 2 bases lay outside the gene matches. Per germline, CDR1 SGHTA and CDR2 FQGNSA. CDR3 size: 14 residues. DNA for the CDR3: TGTGCCAGCAGCTTCCGGACAGGGAACACTGAAGCTTTCTTT. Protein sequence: CASSFRTGNTEAFF.

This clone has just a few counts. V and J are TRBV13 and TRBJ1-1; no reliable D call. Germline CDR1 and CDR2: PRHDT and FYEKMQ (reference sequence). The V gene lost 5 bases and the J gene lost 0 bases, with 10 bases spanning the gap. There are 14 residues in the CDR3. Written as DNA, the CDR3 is TGTGCCAGCAGCCGTTACGGTCTGAACACTGAAGCTTTCTTT. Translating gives CASSRYGLNTEAFF.

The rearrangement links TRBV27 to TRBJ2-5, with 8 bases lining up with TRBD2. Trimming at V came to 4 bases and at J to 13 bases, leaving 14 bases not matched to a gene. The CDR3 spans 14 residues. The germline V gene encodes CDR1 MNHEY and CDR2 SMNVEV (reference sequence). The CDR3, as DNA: TGTGCCAGCAGTTCCGGACTAGCCCGGGCCAGTGTGTACTTC. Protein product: CASSSGLARASVYF.

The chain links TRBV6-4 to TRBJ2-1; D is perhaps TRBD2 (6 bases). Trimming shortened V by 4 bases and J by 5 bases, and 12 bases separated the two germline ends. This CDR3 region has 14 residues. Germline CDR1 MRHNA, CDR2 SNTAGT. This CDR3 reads CASSVGGAHNEQFF. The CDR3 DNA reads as TGTGCCAGCAGTGTGGGAGGAGCCCACAATGAGCAGTTCTTC.

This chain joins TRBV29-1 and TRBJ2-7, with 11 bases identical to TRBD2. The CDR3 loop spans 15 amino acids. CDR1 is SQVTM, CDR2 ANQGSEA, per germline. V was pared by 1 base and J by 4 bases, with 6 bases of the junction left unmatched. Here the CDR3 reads CSVEGPTSGDYEQYF. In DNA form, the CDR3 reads TGCAGCGTTGAAGGACCGACTAGCGGGGATTACGAGCAGTACTTC.

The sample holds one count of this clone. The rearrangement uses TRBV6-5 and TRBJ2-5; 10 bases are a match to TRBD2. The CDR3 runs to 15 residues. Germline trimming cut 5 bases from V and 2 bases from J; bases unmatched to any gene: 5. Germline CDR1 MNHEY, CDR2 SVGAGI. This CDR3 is CASSLSGGNQETQYF. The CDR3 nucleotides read TGTGCCAGCAGTCTTAGCGGGGGGAATCAAGAGACCCAGTACTTC.